The clone carrying this TCR beta chain was detected only a few times. Germline V gene lookup returns CDR1 SGDLS and CDR2 YYNGEE. The trim removed 0 bases at V and 6 bases at J, leaving 5 bases unmatched. The CDR3 has 15 residues. The protocol was immunoSEQ multiplex PCR, while the TCRdb copy is restricted to in-frame clones and leaves out a portion. This sample carries some 81,000 clones, around 87% of them seen once, and the ten largest clones take about 5.9%. These data belong to a study of OX40 agonist ivuxolimab in advanced cancers. Prior autoimmune disease or systemic immunosuppression barred patients.

The TCR was taken from an adult with an advanced solid tumor such as melanoma, head and neck, liver or kidney cancer. The material sequenced was CD4+ or CD8+ T cells sorted from blood, taken in a trial of the OX40 agonist ivuxolimab. The gene calls are TRBV9 and TRBJ2-1; 8 nucleotides match TRBD1. Here the CDR3 reads CASSVGVDRGNEQFF. The CDR3 nucleotides read TGTGCCAGCAGCGTAGGTGTAGACAGGGGCAATGAGCAGTTCTTC.